This TCR beta chain was retrieved from a study of CD8+ T cells in alopecia areata. About the research overall: Treated patients were given oral tofacitinib, which was dosed at 5 to 10 mg twice daily. Among treated patients, severity was scored by affected scalp area percentage. Study conclusions and caveats: On tofacitinib, scalp clonality and expanded CD8+ clones among top 100 fell significantly. Researchers reported that TCR sharing among patients proved less clear than in mice, possibly HLA-linked.

The V and J ends lost 3 bases and 0 bases respectively, with 12 bases between them. Germline V gene lookup returns CDR1 SGDLS and CDR2 YYNGEE. The CDR3 runs to 15 residues. Sequencing used cDNA as its template, made by extracting RNA and reverse transcribing it. TCRdb's copy holds only in-frame clones and misses some; the assay was immunoSEQ multiplex PCR. The sample lists more than 150,000 clones, around 51% occurring once. The treatment is: oral pan-JAK inhibitor, 5-10 mg twice daily. Points on this clone: The antigen is not known.

This sample comprised CD8+ T cells sorted from blood, obtained at week 52, from a patient treated with tofacitinib. The chain recombines TRBV9 with TRBJ1-1; a possible D gene is TRBD1 (5 bases). The TCR sequence derives from a human donor with alopecia areata. The CDR3 bases are TGTGCCAGCAGCGCGATTGACAGCATGAACACTGAAGCTTTCTTT. This gives the protein CASSAIDSMNTEAFF.